The next 19 T cell receptor beta chains were all read from a single sample in a study of blood T cell repertoires in COVID-19. TCRdb keeps only in-frame clones here, not all; method: immunoSEQ multiplex PCR. The sample comprises tens of thousands of clones, 75% to 85% of which are singletons, and 24% rests with the top ten. Sequencing was performed on peripheral blood. These receptors came from a human donor in a cohort sampled during active COVID-19.

The rearrangement uses TRBV19 and TRBJ2-1, with 11 bases identical to TRBD2. This CDR3 region has 16 residues. CDR1 is LNHDA and CDR2 is SQIVND in the germline V gene (reference sequence). The J segment lost 5 bases and the V segment lost 6 bases, leaving 9 bases of the junction unmatched. DNA of the CDR3: TGTGCCAGTAGCCCTATAGCGGGAGGGCTCGACAATGAGCAGTTCTTC. Its translation: CASSPIAGGLDNEQFF.

This clone was counted a few times. J is TRBJ2-7 and V is TRBV5-4; 7 bases are a match to TRBD1. The CDR3 totals 13 residues. V was clipped by 4 bases and J by 6 bases; unmatched bases: 7. From germline, CDR1 is SGHNT and CDR2 YYREEE (reference sequence). CDR3 in amino acids: CASSPDRVAEQYF. CDR3 nucleotides: TGTGCCAGCAGCCCCGACAGGGTGGCCGAGCAGTACTTC.

The sample holds one count of this clone. Here the CDR3 reads CASSAGTGGNDEAFF. In DNA form, the CDR3 reads TGTGCCAGCAGCGCCGGGACAGGGGGTAATGATGAAGCTTTCTTT. The V call is TRBV7-9, the J call TRBJ1-1; 11 nucleotides line up with TRBD1. The length of the CDR3 is 15 residues. In germline, CDR1 is SEHNR, CDR2 FQNEAQ (reference sequence). The J segment lost 7 bases and the V segment lost 5 bases, leaving 9 bases of the junction unmatched.

The rearrangement links TRBV9 to TRBJ2-7; 7 positions agree with TRBD1. Germline V gene sequence: CDR1 SGDLS, CDR2 YYNGEE. Trimming removed 2 bases from V and 6 bases from J; junction bases left unmatched: 5. The CDR3 runs 13 residues. The CDR3 spells CASSVGQVGEQYF. The CDR3, as DNA: TGTGCCAGCAGCGTTGGACAGGTAGGCGAGCAGTACTTC.

The chain recombines TRBV6-2 or TRBV6-3 with TRBJ1-5, with 9 positions matching TRBD1. The J segment lost 2 bases and the V segment lost 3 bases, leaving 8 bases of the junction unmatched. In germline, CDR1 is MNHEY, CDR2 SVGEGT. The CDR3 loop spans 17 amino acids. The CDR3 DNA reads as TGTGCCAGCAGTTATAAGCCGGGACAGGGAGGCAATCAGCCCCAGCATTTT. It codes for CASSYKPGQGGNQPQHF.

This rearrangement joins TRBV2 to TRBJ1-2; D remains ambiguous. V gave up 7 bases and J gave up 3 bases, with 15 bases separating them. Germline V gene sequence: CDR1 SNHLY, CDR2 FYNNEI. The CDR3 is 14 amino acids. CDR3 DNA: TGTGCCAGCAACGAAGCCGCGGACTACTATGGCTACACCTTC. This sequence encodes CASNEAADYYGYTF. The entire variable domain, with the rest obtained from reference TRBV2 and TRBJ1-2, is as follows: EPEVTQTPSHQVTQMGQEVILRCVPISNHLYFYWYRQILGQKVEFLVSFYNNEISEKSEIFDDQFSVERPDGSNFTLKIRSTKLEDSAMYFCASNEAADYYGYTFGSGTRLTVV.

The chain joins TRBV7-9 to TRBJ1-3; 9 nucleotides agree with TRBD1. V trimming: 4 bases; J trimming: 0 bases; junction bases outside the gene matches: 10. This CDR3 comprises 18 residues. Germline V gene sequence: CDR1 SEHNR, CDR2 FQNEAQ (reference sequence). CDR3 nucleotide sequence: TGTGCCAGCAGCTCACCCAGGACAGGGGTTGGCTCTGGAAACACCATATATTTT. This encodes CASSSPRTGVGSGNTIYF.

This clone was detected once. The CDR3 is CASSLPRSGRANEQFF. CDR3 nucleotides: TGTGCCAGTAGTCTCCCCAGGAGCGGGAGGGCCAATGAGCAGTTCTTC. The chain carries TRBV19 and TRBJ2-1; 10 bases are shared with TRBD2. The germline CDR1 and CDR2 sequences are LNHDA and SQIVND (reference sequence). This CDR3 spans 16 amino acids. V lost 5 bases, J lost 6 bases, and 10 bases stayed unmatched.

The rearrangement joins TRBV7-2 to TRBJ1-4; D not certain. The V end was cut by 3 bases, the J end by 0 bases, with 17 bases between. Germline V gene lookup returns CDR1 SGHTA and CDR2 FQGNSA. This CDR3 region has 18 residues. CDR3 nucleotides: TGTGCCAGCAGCTTGGCTGGAGGGTACTTTGCAACTAATGAAAAACTGTTTTTT. Its translation is CASSLAGGYFATNEKLFF.

This clone was detected a few times. The V call is TRBV11-2, the J call TRBJ1-2; TRBD1 aligns across 7 bases. V shed 3 bases, J shed 6 bases, and the junction held 4 bases outside the gene matches. Germline CDR1 and CDR2: SGHAT and FQNNGV. The CDR3 is 13 residues long. The CDR3 region has the DNA TGTGCCAGCAGCTTTACAGGGGCTGATGGCTACACCTTC. Amino acids: CASSFTGADGYTF.

The rearrangement joins TRBV7-2 to TRBJ2-3; TRBD2 might be the D (5 bases). The V end lost 5 bases, the J end lost 5 bases, and 20 bases lay between the germline ends. Germline V gene lookup returns CDR1 SGHTA and CDR2 FQGNSA. The CDR3 runs to 16 residues. The CDR3 is CASSPLGAGGGDTQYF. The DNA for the CDR3 is TGTGCCAGCAGCCCTCTCGGCGCGGGTGGCGGAGATACGCAGTATTTT. Looking up the rest from reference TRBV7-2 and TRBJ2-3 gives the full variable domain: GAGVSQSPSNKVTEKGKDVELRCDPISGHTALYWYRQSLGQGLEFLIYFQGNSAPDKSGLPSDRFSAERTGGSVSTLTIQRTQQEDSAVYLCASSPLGAGGGDTQYFGPGTRLTVL.

This chain's CDR3 is CASSSRSLIRDTQYF. For the CDR3, the DNA is TGTGCCAGCAGTTCCAGGTCCCTTATACGGGATACGCAGTATTTT. The chain carries TRBV6-5 and TRBJ2-3; D ambiguous. Germline loops: CDR1 MNHEY, CDR2 SVGAGI. The CDR3 extends over 15 amino acids. V dropped 4 bases and J dropped 6 bases, with 17 bases sitting between them.

This chain connects TRBV7-8 to TRBJ2-7; TRBD1 aligns across 11 bases. V shed 5 bases and J 4 bases; nucleotides not matched to a gene: 10. The germline CDR1 and CDR2 sequences are SGHVS and FQNEAQ. This CDR3 spans 16 amino acids. The CDR3 protein is CASSPGQGATLYEQYF. The DNA of the CDR3 is TGTGCCAGCAGCCCAGGACAGGGGGCTACCCTTTACGAGCAGTACTTC.

The chain is built from TRBV5-6 and TRBJ2-5; TRBD2 agrees at 9 bases. The germline CDR1 and CDR2 sequences are SGHDT and YYEEEE. The V segment lost 6 bases and the J segment 5 bases; nucleotides outside the gene matches: 11. This CDR3 has 15 amino acids. CDR3: CASTPAGGYPETQYF. In nucleotides, the CDR3 is TGTGCCAGCACCCCAGCGGGAGGCTACCCGGAGACCCAGTACTTC. Combining the CDR3 with reference TRBV5-6 and TRBJ2-5 gives the whole variable domain DAGVTQSPTHLIKTRGQQVTLRCSPKSGHDTVSWYQQALGQGPQFIFQYYEEEERQRGNFPDRFSGHQFPNYSSELNVNALLLGDSALYLCASTPAGGYPETQYFGPGTRLLVL.

This clone was picked up a small number of times. The chain joins TRBV27 to TRBJ2-7, with a weak D call TRBD2 (7 bases). The ends were cut back, 3 bases at V and 2 bases at J, with 11 bases in the middle. CDR1 and CDR2 (germline): MNHEY, SMNVEV (reference sequence). CDR3 length: 14 residues. The CDR3 DNA sequence: TGTGCCAGCAGTTTCCGGGGGGCAGCCTACGAGCAGTACTTC. Protein product: CASSFRGAAYEQYF.

This clone was recorded only once. The chain has TRBV13 and TRBJ2-1; TRBD1 matches 9 bases. Unmatched junction bases numbered 7, after V lost 5 bases and J lost 5 bases. Germline V gives CDR1 PRHDT, CDR2 FYEKMQ (reference sequence). This CDR3 is 15 amino acids long. In nucleotides, the CDR3 is TGTGCCAGCAGCCTTGGGACAGGGAATGACAATGAGCAGTTCTTC. Translated, it gives CASSLGTGNDNEQFF.

The V gene is TRBV10-2, the J gene TRBJ2-4; D is perhaps TRBD2 (5 bases). Germline V gene data show CDR1 as WSHSY and CDR2 as SAAADI. This CDR3 contains 13 residues. V dropped 6 bases and J dropped 5 bases, with 11 bases sitting between them. The CDR3 protein is CASSLAGENIQYF. DNA of the CDR3: TGCGCCAGCAGCCTAGCAGGAGAAAACATTCAGTACTTC.

This chain uses TRBV7-8 with TRBJ2-3; TRBD2 matches 10 bases. Germline V gene data show CDR1 as SGHVS and CDR2 as FQNEAQ. Trimming took 1 base from V and 2 from J; bases not matched to a gene: 3. This CDR3 is built from 16 residues. CDR3 region: CASSLELAGVTDTQYF. CDR3 nucleotide sequence: TGTGCCAGCAGCTTAGAGCTAGCGGGAGTCACAGATACGCAGTATTTT.

This chain links TRBV4-1 with TRBJ2-1; 9 bases are a match to TRBD2. The J segment lost 7 bases and the V segment lost 3 bases, leaving 10 bases of the junction unmatched. The CDR3 covers 16 residues. Germline CDR1 is MGHRA and CDR2 is YSYEKL. For the CDR3, the DNA is TGCGCCAGCAGCCAGTCTATAGCGGGAGCGAAGAATGAGCAGTTCTTC. Residues: CASSQSIAGAKNEQFF.